Listed below are T cell receptor beta chains from one sample, sequenced in a study of blood T cells in healthy people across ages. MiXCR, run by TCRdb on the 5' RACE reads, gives a single entry per CDR3 protein. The table has hundreds of thousands of distinct CDR3 sequences, roughly three fifths seen once; the top ten hold around 37%. The sequenced sample was blood. These receptors were obtained from a man in his 60s in good health. CDR3s include the opening cysteine and the closing phenylalanine or tryptophan. Each record gives: V gene, J gene, D gene, clone size, CDR3 DNA, CDR3 protein. D genes are given only for firm matches. Clone size is stated in some rows and not others, as once, few, many or a class when expanded.

>TRBV5-1|TRBJ2-1|TRBD2|-
TGCGCCAGCAGCTTGTTACTAGCGGCCAATGAGCAGTTCTTC
CASSLLLAANEQFF
>TRBV12-3/TRBV12-4|TRBJ2-1|-|-
TGTGCCAGCAGTCCGGAGGGGGTTAAGTTCTTC
CASSPEGVKFF
>TRBV5-1|TRBJ2-1|TRBD2|many
TGTGCCAGCAGTAGCGGGGGCTCCTACAATGAGCAGTTCTTC
CASSSGGSYNEQFF
>TRBV2|TRBJ2-6|-|few
TGTGCCAGCAGTGCACTGTCTGGGGCCAACGTCCTGACTTTC
CASSALSGANVLTF
>TRBV10-3|TRBJ2-7|TRBD1|-
TGTGCCATCAGTGAGACAGGACAGGGATTTTACGAGCAGTACTTC
CAISETGQGFYEQYF
>TRBV12-3/TRBV12-4|TRBJ2-3|-|few
TGTGCCAGCAGTTTAGGTGAACGGGAGACCAACACAGATACGCAGTATTTT
CASSLGERETNTDTQYF
>TRBV7-2|TRBJ1-4|-|-
TGTGCCAGCAGCTTAGGGGTGAGGGGTGAAAAACTGTTTTTT
CASSLGVRGEKLFF
>TRBV6-1|TRBJ1-2|-|-
TGTGCCAGCACCTTAGAGGGGGGGATTAACTATGGCTACACCTTC
CASTLEGGINYGYTF
>TRBV2|TRBJ1-1|TRBD1|once
TGTGCCAGCAGTGAGCTTGGTCAGGGGGCCACTGAAGCTTTCTTT
CASSELGQGATEAFF
>TRBV6-2/TRBV6-3|TRBJ2-7|-|once
TGTGCCAGTTGTGATCTAGTTCTCGGCGAGCAGTACTTC
CASCDLVLGEQYF
>TRBV5-1|TRBJ1-3|-|-
TGCGCCAGCAGCTTCTTACCAACGAGTCCCGGAAACACCATATATTTT
CASSFLPTSPGNTIYF
>TRBV7-2|TRBJ1-2|-|-
TGTGCCAGCAGCCCCCACCGCAAGGGGGTCTATGGCTACACCTTC
CASSPHRKGVYGYTF
>TRBV20-1|TRBJ2-7|-|-
TGCAGTGCTGGAACGGGTGCCGAGCAGTACTTC
CSAGTGAEQYF
>TRBV29-1|TRBJ2-7|TRBD1|-
TGCAGCGCTGGGACAGAATACTACGAGCAGTACTTC
CSAGTEYYEQYF
>TRBV5-5|TRBJ2-3|-|-
TGTGCCAGCAGCTCATCGACAGGAGGAGATACGCAGTATTTT
CASSSSTGGDTQYF
>TRBV20-1|TRBJ2-1|-|once
TGCAGTGCACGATCGCGACTAGAGCCTCCCAATGAGCAGTTCTTC
CSARSRLEPPNEQFF
>TRBV5-1|TRBJ2-7|-|-
TGCGCCAGCAGCTTGGACAGGGCCGACAATGAGCAGTACTTC
CASSLDRADNEQYF
>TRBV27|TRBJ2-1|-|-
TGTGCCAGCACCCGGGGGGCCTCCTACAATGAGCAGTTCTTC
CASTRGASYNEQFF
>TRBV6-1|TRBJ2-7|TRBD2|-
TGTGCCAGCAGTCCCGGGGGGGGGAATATCTACGAGCAGTACTTC
CASSPGGGNIYEQYF
>TRBV25-1|TRBJ2-4|-|-
TGTGCCAGCAGTGACCGACTAGCCAAAAACATTCAGTACTTC
CASSDRLAKNIQYF
>TRBV6-5|TRBJ1-4|-|-
TGTGCCAGCAGTTACTCGTTGACTGAAAAACTGTTTTTT
CASSYSLTEKLFF
>TRBV4-2|TRBJ2-3|TRBD2|-
TGTGCCAGCAGCCAACGGGTCGGGGGGGCCTTAGATACGCAGTATTTT
CASSQRVGGALDTQYF
>TRBV7-9|TRBJ2-5|TRBD2|few
TGTGCCAGCAGCTCCGGGACTAGTGCGGAGACCCAGTACTTC
CASSSGTSAETQYF
>TRBV20-1|TRBJ2-7|-|many
TGCAGTGCTAGGGCGTGGGGGTCCTCCTACGAGCAGTACTTC
CSARAWGSSYEQYF
>TRBV12-3/TRBV12-4|TRBJ2-1|TRBD2|-
TGTGCCGGCAGTTTCCGCGGGGGGGCCTCGCGGAACGAGCAGTTCTTC
CAGSFRGGASRNEQFF
>TRBV3-1|TRBJ2-4|TRBD1|few
TGTGCCAGCAGCAACAGACAGGGGCAGTACTTC
CASSNRQGQYF
>TRBV7-9|TRBJ2-1|-|once
TGTGCCAGCAGCTTAATGGACAGAGGGTTGTTCTTC
CASSLMDRGLFF
>TRBV29-1|TRBJ2-3|-|few
TGCAGCGTAGAGGACAGCCGAGATACGCAGTATTTT
CSVEDSRDTQYF
>TRBV6-6|TRBJ2-3|TRBD2|-
TGTGCCATCAATAGCGGGGGGGCCGTAGATACGCAGTATTTT
CAINSGGAVDTQYF
>TRBV5-1|TRBJ1-2|-|-
TGCGCCAGCAGCTTGGAAGTACGGGACTCGTCCTATGGCTACACCTTC
CASSLEVRDSSYGYTF
>TRBV19|TRBJ1-5|TRBD1|-
TGTGCCAGTAGTAAGGGGGCAGGTCAGCCCCAGCATTTT
CASSKGAGQPQHF
>TRBV5-8|TRBJ2-3|TRBD1|-
TGTGCCAGCAGCTTGGGGGACAGGGCAGGGGCAGATACGCAGTATTTT
CASSLGDRAGADTQYF
>TRBV20-1|TRBJ1-1|-|-
TGCAGTGCTAGAGAGCCCCTCGGGGTAGCGCAAGCTTTCTTT
CSAREPLGVAQAFF
>TRBV19|TRBJ2-6|TRBD1|-
TGTGCCAGTAGTAGTCCCTGGACAGGGTACGTTACTAGCTCTGGGGCCAACGTCCTGACTTTC
CASSSPWTGYVTSSGANVLTF
>TRBV10-3|TRBJ1-6|-|-
TGTGCCATCAGTGTCGAGGATAATTCACCCCTCCACTTT
CAISVEDNSPLHF
>TRBV6-6|TRBJ2-7|TRBD1|-
TGTGCCAGCAGTTACTCGGCGGGACAGGGGGCCTACGAGCAGTACTTC
CASSYSAGQGAYEQYF
>TRBV12-3/TRBV12-4|TRBJ2-4|TRBD2|-
TGTGCCAGCAGCCCCTCTGGACTAGCGTTAACGAACATTCAGTACTTC
CASSPSGLALTNIQYF
>TRBV25-1|TRBJ2-7|-|-
TGTGCTCAGCAGCCGGAGGGGGCGGCCTACGAGCAGTACTTC
CAQQPEGAAYEQYF
>TRBV5-1|TRBJ1-1|-|-
TGCGCCAGCAGGAAAGACGGGATGAACACTGAAGCTTTCTTT
CASRKDGMNTEAFF
>TRBV6-5|TRBJ2-7|TRBD1|many
TGTGCCAGCAGTTACTCGGGGACAGGCTTTTTGGAGCAGTACTTC
CASSYSGTGFLEQYF
>TRBV28|TRBJ1-2|-|-
TGTGCCAGCAAACAGGAACACTATGGCTACACCTTC
CASKQEHYGYTF
>TRBV6-1|TRBJ2-2|-|-
TGTGCCAGCACTCTGGACCGCAGGAGGACCGGGGAGCTGTTTTTT
CASTLDRRRTGELFF
>TRBV5-1|TRBJ2-1|-|once
TGCGCCAGCAGCTCCGCCGGGACAGCGGGCGGTGAGCAGTTCTTC
CASSSAGTAGGEQFF
>TRBV3-1|TRBJ2-1|TRBD2|-
TGTGCCAGCAGCCAAGGGACTAGCGGGGGGTCGTCCTACAATGAGCAGTTCTTC
CASSQGTSGGSSYNEQFF
>TRBV29-1|TRBJ2-2|-|-
TGCAGCGTTGGTCTTCACCCTAGTGCCGGGGAGCTGTTTTTT
CSVGLHPSAGELFF
>TRBV20-1|TRBJ2-5|TRBD1|few
TGCAGTGCCGACAGGGCTGCCCAAGAGACCCAGTACTTC
CSADRAAQETQYF
>TRBV11-2|TRBJ2-7|-|-
TGTGCCAGCAGCTCACAGAACCCAAGGGACACCTACGAGCAGTACTTC
CASSSQNPRDTYEQYF
>TRBV12-3/TRBV12-4|TRBJ1-5|-|few
TGTGCCAGCAGTCCTGGACGGGGGAGCCAGCCCCAGCATTTT
CASSPGRGSQPQHF
>TRBV29-1|TRBJ2-1|TRBD1|-
TGCAGCGTTGAAGCCACAGGGGGCGGTGAGCAGTTCTTC
CSVEATGGGEQFF
>TRBV5-1|TRBJ2-5|-|few
TGCGCCAGCAGCTTGGATGCTGGGGTGGAGACCCAGTACTTC
CASSLDAGVETQYF
>TRBV6-1|TRBJ2-5|TRBD1|-
TGTGCCAGCAATAAGAATGTTGGGACAGGGGTTCCGGAGACCCAGTACTTC
CASNKNVGTGVPETQYF
>TRBV9|TRBJ2-1|TRBD2|-
TGTGCCAGCACCCGCGGACTAGAGGGGTTAAATGAGCAGTTCTTC
CASTRGLEGLNEQFF